This T cell receptor beta chain emerged from a study of blood T cells in healthy people across ages. Study overall: About one barcoded beta molecule per two T cells was captured by template switching.

The study, taken as a whole, reports: Naive and antigen-experienced cells could not be conclusively compared, given unsorted PBMCs.

Collection of ten milliliters of peripheral blood was performed for each donor. Worth noting for this clonotype: Its specificity is not known.

This CDR3 has 12 amino acids. Per germline, CDR1 MDHEN and CDR2 SYDVKM. V was shortened by 6 bases and J by 11 bases, with 16 bases between the two germline ends. Sample-barcoded 5' priming and a J-beta primer mix drove a second PCR of about 6 to 12 cycles. A single record per CDR3 protein comes from TCRdb applying MiXCR to the 5' RACE reads. The profile shows more than 1,400,000 distinct CDR3 sequences, 35% to 45% of them singletons. The chain has TRBV28 and TRBJ1-1; D is ambiguous. This TCR was recovered from a woman under 30 in good health. Specimen: blood. For the CDR3, the DNA is TGTGCCAGCAGGGACGGAGGGATTGGGGCTTTCTTT. Translating gives CASRDGGIGAFF.